This T cell receptor beta chain emerged from a study of blood T cell repertoires in COVID-19. Study-level information: There were acute and convalescent COVID-19 samples, and they came from the United States, Italy and Spain. Sources were T cells, B-cell-depleted T cells, or PBMCs; the material itself was cDNA or gDNA.

This CDR3 contains 16 residues. Germline CDR1 and CDR2: MNHNS and SASEGT. The V end was cut by 0 bases, the J end by 0 bases, with 6 bases between. Per the authors' pipeline: Reference gene primer amplification gave estimated nucleated cell counts. Sequenced by immunoSEQ multiplex PCR; TCRdb stores in-frame clones only, minus some. The DNA was the basis for D and trimming; V, J and clone size are from that table. The data contain 150,000 to 250,000 clones, roughly 80% of them singletons. Participants, about 18 to 90 years old, spanned about 26 US areas. The sample taken for sequencing was PBMCs or T cells enriched from blood (not recorded which). This TCR derives from a man in his forties who had recovered from COVID-19. The chain carries TRBV6-1 and TRBJ1-6, with D unresolved. The CDR3 nucleotides read TGTGCCAGCAGTGAAGCTATCTCCTCCTATAATTCACCCCTCCACTTT. This gives the protein CASSEAISSYNSPLHF.